A single sample is the source of the 11 T cell receptor beta chains below, sequenced in a study of human T cells and chemical hapten exposure. Stated time point: pre-sensitization, week 0. Noted treatment: therapeutic diphenylcyclopropenone sensitization with weekly scalp DPC. TCRdb reanalysed the RACE reads using MiXCR and keeps one entry per CDR3 protein. The sample consists of more than 55,000 distinct CDR3 sequences, more than 9% of them appearing once. Sequences were derived from whole blood, sampled in connection with sensitization to the hapten diphenylcyclopropenone (DPC). Receptor source: a man between 35 and 55 years old with alopecia areata. Some clones in this sample may be carry-over from other donors' samples.

V usage is TRBV5-4 and J usage is TRBJ1-4; D call uncertain. CDR1 and CDR2 from the germline V gene are SGHNT and YYREEE (reference sequence). Trimming left V 4 bases short and J 8 bases short, with 15 bases between. CDR3 size: 14 residues. The CDR3 loop reads CASSRYGPGEKLFF. The CDR3 DNA follows: TGTGCCAGCAGCCGTTACGGGCCGGGAGAAAAACTGTTTTTT.

This chain connects TRBV20-1 to TRBJ2-7; 12 bases are shared with TRBD2. Germline lookup yields CDR1 DFQATT and CDR2 SNEGSKA (reference sequence). J gave up 3 bases and V 6 bases, and 9 bases lay outside the gene matches. CDR3 length: 15 residues. DNA of the CDR3: TGCAGTGCCCCCCCGACTAGCGGGAGATTCTACGAGCAGTACTTC. This translates into CSAPPTSGRFYEQYF.

This clonotype was counted many times. An end of the junction does not agree with germline; a read error may underlie this. The chain is built from TRBV6-2 or TRBV6-3 and TRBJ2-7; tentatively, D is TRBD1 (6 bases). In germline, CDR1 is MNHEY, CDR2 SVGEGT. The CDR3 sequence is 13 residues long. The chain's CDR3 is CASRRTVSYEQHF. DNA of the CDR3: TGTGCCAGCAGAAGGACAGTATCCTACGAGCAGCACTTC.

This clonotype appeared a few times. J is TRBJ2-1 and V is TRBV3-1; tentative D call: TRBD2 (5 bases). Trimming cost V 0 bases and J 6 bases, with 12 bases left between them. Germline CDR1 LGHDT, CDR2 YNNKEL (reference sequence). This CDR3 region has 15 residues. The CDR3 DNA reads as TGTGCCAGCAGCCAAGATAGTGCGGGCAGCAATGAGCAGTTCTTC. Translation: CASSQDSAGSNEQFF.

CDR3 nucleotides: TGTGCCACCCTCTGGAGGACACTTCGCTCTGGGGCCAACGTCCTGACTTTC. Protein: CATLWRTLRSGANVLTF. The rearrangement links TRBV24-1 to TRBJ2-6; D possibly uses TRBD1 or TRBD2 (5 bases each). Trimming took off 9 bases at V and 0 bases at J, with 17 bases between the two ends. The CDR3 contains 17 residues. The germline gives CDR1 KGHDR, CDR2 SFDVKD.

This clonotype was seen many times. This chain connects TRBV4-3 to TRBJ2-1; D remains ambiguous. The CDR3 contains 14 residues. The V end was cut by 2 bases, the J end by 6 bases, with 11 bases between. Germline CDR1 LGHNA, CDR2 YSLEER. The CDR3 region is CASSQFAQGNEQFF. Written as DNA, the CDR3 is TGCGCCAGCAGCCAATTCGCTCAAGGCAATGAGCAGTTCTTC.

Of note for this clonotype: Just one base apart from a much larger clone, this may be a read error. This rearrangement joins TRBV12-3 or TRBV12-4 to TRBJ2-7; 8 bases fit TRBD1. There are 13 residues in the CDR3. This CDR3 is CASSAGGQLERYF. DNA of the CDR3: TGTGCCAGTTCAGCAGGGGGCCAACTCGAGCGGTACTTC.

This clonotype came up many times. The V call is TRBV6-2 or TRBV6-3, the J call TRBJ2-1; D not certain. The germline V gene has CDR1 MNHEY and CDR2 SVGEGT. V lost 8 bases and J 4 bases, leaving 12 bases between the germline ends. There are 13 residues in the CDR3. The CDR3 is CASGAASYNEQFF. The CDR3 DNA reads TGTGCCAGCGGCGCGGCTTCGTACAATGAGCAGTTCTTC.

This clonotype showed up many times. The chain uses TRBV6-5 and TRBJ2-6; perhaps TRBD1 as D (5 bases). V lost 6 bases and J 3 bases, leaving 12 bases between the germline ends. CDR1 is MNHEY, CDR2 SVGAGI, per germline. The CDR3 loop spans 15 amino acids. CDR3 region: CASRQVYGGANVLTF. The CDR3 bases are TGTGCCAGCAGACAGGTTTATGGTGGGGCCAACGTCCTGACTTTC.

This clonotype has a count of ten or more. The chain has TRBV21-1 and TRBJ2-1; no check of the table's D call, TRBD2, against the DNA was made. TRBV21-1 represents a pseudogene. The CDR3 sequence is 16 residues long. The CDR3 loop reads CASSKVAGNPYNEQFF. The CDR3 DNA sequence: TGTGCCAGCAGCAAAGTCGCGGGAAATCCCTACAATGAGCAGTTCTTC.

The chain joins TRBV7-6 to TRBJ2-3, with D perhaps given as TRBD1 or TRBD2 (5 bases each). The CDR3 runs 16 residues. V lost 4 bases to trimming and J lost 0 bases, with 14 bases between them. Germline V CDR1 and CDR2: SGHVS, FNYEAQ. The CDR3 sequence is CASSSTSRDSTDTQYF. In DNA, the CDR3 is TGTGCCAGCAGCTCAACGTCCCGGGACAGCACAGATACGCAGTATTTT.